The T cell receptor beta chain described here comes from a study of cytomegalovirus exposure and HLA in healthy donors. Study outcomes and limitations: TCR beta V- and J-gene trimming was later associated with a missense DCLRE1C variant. The authors enumerated roughly 160 TCR beta chains as linked to cytomegalovirus.

Primers: 60 Vbeta forward and 13 Jbeta reverse. Clones were read by immunoSEQ multiplex PCR, and TCRdb kept only the in-frame ones, dropping some. The sample lists 100,000 or so clones, 80% occurring once. Germline-derived CDR1 and CDR2 are MNHEY and SMNVEV (reference sequence). Trimming removed 2 bases from V and 0 bases from J, with 3 bases in between. The CDR3 is 13 residues long. Regarding this clone: Its antigen is undetermined.

Sequenced input: PBMCs. The chain uses TRBV27 and TRBJ2-3; D is ambiguous. The TCR comes from a man aged 30 to 45 in good health and CMV-seropositive. The CDR3 bases are TGTGCCAGCAGTTTAACTAGCACAGATACGCAGTATTTT. Residues: CASSLTSTDTQYF.